This T cell receptor beta chain was obtained from a study of blood T cell repertoires in COVID-19. Across under 25 US areas, participants ranged in age from roughly 18 to 95 years. Participants reported their clinical history, and cohort assignment relied on those reports. Recovered participants had two consecutive negative NP/OP PCR tests, healthcare professional clearance, or symptom resolution. The V segment lost 6 bases and the J segment 8 bases; nucleotides outside the gene matches: 10. The CDR3 spans 15 residues. Germline loops: CDR1 MNHEY, CDR2 SVGAGI. In the original workflow: From reference gene primer amplification, estimates of nucleated cell counts were derived. TCRdb keeps only in-frame clones here, not all; method: immunoSEQ multiplex PCR. The DNA was the basis for D and trimming; V, J and clone size are from that table. The data contain roughly 300,000 clones, roughly 90% of them seen just once; the ten biggest clones take up approximately 18%.

Sequenced input: PBMCs or T cells enriched from blood (not recorded which). This chain links TRBV6-5 with TRBJ2-1; TRBD2 matches 10 bases. This clonotype was obtained from a woman aged 25 to 39 who had recovered from COVID-19. The CDR3 DNA reads as TGTGCCAGCAGAATCCCGGGACTAGCGAGCGATGAGCAGTTCTTC. Protein sequence: CASRIPGLASDEQFF.